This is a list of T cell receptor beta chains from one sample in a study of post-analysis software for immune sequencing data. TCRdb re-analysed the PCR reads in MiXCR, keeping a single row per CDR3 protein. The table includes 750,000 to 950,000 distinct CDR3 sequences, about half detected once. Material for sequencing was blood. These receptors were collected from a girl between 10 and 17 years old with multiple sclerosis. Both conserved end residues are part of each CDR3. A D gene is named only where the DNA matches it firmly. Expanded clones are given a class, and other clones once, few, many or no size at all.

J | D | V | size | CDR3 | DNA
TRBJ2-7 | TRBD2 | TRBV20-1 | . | CSAPFSGSLVAYEQYF | TGCAGTGCCCCTTTTAGCGGGAGCCTAGTAGCCTACGAGCAGTACTTC
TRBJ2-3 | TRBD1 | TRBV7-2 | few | CASSATGADTQYF | TGTGCCAGCAGCGCTACAGGGGCAGATACGCAGTATTTT
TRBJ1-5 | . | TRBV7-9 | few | CASSSPGEGNQPQHF | TGTGCCAGCAGCTCCCCGGGGGAAGGCAATCAGCCCCAGCATTTT
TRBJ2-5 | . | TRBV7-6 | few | CASSLSSGAGGETQYF | TGTGCCAGCAGCTTAAGTTCAGGGGCCGGGGGAGAGACCCAGTACTTC
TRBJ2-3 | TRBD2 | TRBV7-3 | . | CASSPMSGRHTDTQYF | TGTGCCAGCAGCCCAATGAGCGGGAGGCACACAGATACGCAGTATTTT
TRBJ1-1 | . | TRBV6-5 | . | CASSKFGQSNTEAFF | TGTGCCAGCAGTAAGTTTGGACAGTCGAACACTGAAGCTTTCTTT
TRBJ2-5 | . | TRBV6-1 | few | CASSEGAGNLQETQYF | TGTGCCAGCAGTGAAGGGGCAGGAAACCTCCAAGAGACCCAGTACTTC
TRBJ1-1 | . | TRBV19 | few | CASSRTGGRGTEAFF | TGTGCCAGTAGTCGTACGGGGGGCCGGGGCACTGAAGCTTTCTTT
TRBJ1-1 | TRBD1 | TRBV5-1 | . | CASSLVTGVNTEAFF | TGCGCCAGCAGCTTGGTAACAGGGGTGAACACTGAAGCTTTCTTT
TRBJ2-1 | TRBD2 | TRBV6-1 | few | CASPPSGSLYEQFF | TGTGCCAGCCCGCCTAGCGGGAGTCTCTATGAGCAGTTCTTC
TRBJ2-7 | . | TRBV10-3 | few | CAISEQADSYEQYF | TGTGCCATCAGTGAGCAGGCAGACTCCTACGAGCAGTACTTC
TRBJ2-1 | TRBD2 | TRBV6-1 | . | CASSTSGGRYNEQFF | TGTGCCAGCAGCACTAGCGGGGGGCGTTACAATGAGCAGTTCTTC
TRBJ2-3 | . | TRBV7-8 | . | CASSLGLVDTQYF | TGTGCCAGCAGCTTAGGACTTGTAGATACGCAGTATTTT
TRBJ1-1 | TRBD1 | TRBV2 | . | CASTGQGSEAFF | TGTGCCAGCACCGGACAGGGATCAGAAGCTTTCTTT
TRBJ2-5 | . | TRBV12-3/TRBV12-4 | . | CASSFEGKTQYF | TGTGCCAGCAGTTTCGAGGGAAAGACCCAGTACTTC
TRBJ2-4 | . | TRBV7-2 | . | CASSPGGLAKNIQYF | TGTGCCAGCAGCCCCGGAGGATTAGCCAAAAACATTCAGTACTTC
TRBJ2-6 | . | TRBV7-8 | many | CASSPTTRSGANVLTF | TGTGCCAGCAGCCCTACGACCCGCTCTGGGGCCAACGTCCTGACTTTC
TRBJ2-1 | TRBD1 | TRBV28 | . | CASSLSNRGLPYNEQFF | TGTGCCAGCAGTTTATCCAACAGGGGGCTCCCTTACAATGAGCAGTTCTTC
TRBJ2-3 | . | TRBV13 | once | CASSQRGDTDTQYF | TGTGCCAGCAGTCAGAGGGGAGATACAGATACGCAGTATTTT
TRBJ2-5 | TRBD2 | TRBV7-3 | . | CASSMTGLAGGSETQYF | TGTGCCAGCAGCATGACGGGACTAGCGGGAGGGAGCGAGACCCAGTACTTC
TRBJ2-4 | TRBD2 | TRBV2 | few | CASSRTLAGEQYF | TGTGCCAGCAGTCGGACACTAGCGGGGGAGCAGTACTTC
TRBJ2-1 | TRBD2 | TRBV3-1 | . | CASSQGTSGISYNEQFF | TGTGCCAGCAGCCAAGGGACTAGCGGGATATCCTACAATGAGCAGTTCTTC
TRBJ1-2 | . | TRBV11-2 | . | CASSLRPGVFGYTF | TGTGCCAGCAGCTTACGGCCAGGGGTGTTTGGCTACACCTTC
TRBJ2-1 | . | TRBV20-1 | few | CSARDGGEQFF | TGCAGTGCTAGAGACGGCGGTGAGCAGTTCTTC
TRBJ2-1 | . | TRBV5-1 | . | CASSWGPSYNEQFF | TGCGCCAGCAGCTGGGGCCCGAGTTACAATGAGCAGTTCTTC
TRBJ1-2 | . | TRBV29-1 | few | CSVPGEGGYTF | TGCAGCGTCCCAGGGGAGGGTGGCTACACCTTC
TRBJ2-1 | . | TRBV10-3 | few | CAISEEGLPSDEQFF | TGTGCCATCAGTGAAGAGGGACTCCCAAGTGATGAGCAGTTCTTC
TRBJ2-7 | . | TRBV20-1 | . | CSARDQTGGTVIYEQYF | TGCAGTGCTAGAGATCAAACGGGCGGGACGGTGATCTACGAGCAGTACTTC
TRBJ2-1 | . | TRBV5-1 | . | CASSGPPNSYNEQFF | TGCGCCAGCAGCGGTCCACCCAACTCCTACAATGAGCAGTTCTTC
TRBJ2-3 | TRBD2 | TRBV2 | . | CASSKLAGGADTQYF | TGTGCCAGCAGCAAACTAGCGGGAGGAGCAGATACGCAGTATTTT
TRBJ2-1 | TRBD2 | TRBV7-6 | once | CASSLRERLAGRDEQFF | TGTGCCAGCAGCTTAAGGGAGAGACTAGCGGGTAGAGATGAGCAGTTCTTC
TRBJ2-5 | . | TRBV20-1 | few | CSARTLAGVGTQYF | TGCAGTGCAAGGACACTGGCTGGGGTGGGGACCCAGTACTTC
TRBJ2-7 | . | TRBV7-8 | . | CASSPLGRGNSYEQYF | TGTGCCAGCAGCCCACTCGGGAGAGGCAACTCCTACGAGCAGTACTTC
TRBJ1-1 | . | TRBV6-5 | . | CASSRGHEAFF | TGTGCCAGCAGCCGAGGACATGAAGCTTTCTTT
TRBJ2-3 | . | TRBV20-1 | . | CSARPLGGGWSTDTQYF | TGCAGTGCTAGACCCCTAGGGGGGGGTTGGAGCACAGATACGCAGTATTTT
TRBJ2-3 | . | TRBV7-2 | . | CASSLALTRAQYF | TGTGCCAGCAGCTTAGCCCTAACTAGAGCGCAGTATTTT
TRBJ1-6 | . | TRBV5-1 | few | CASSLAGRESPLHF | TGCGCCAGCAGCTTGGCCGGCAGGGAGTCACCCCTCCACTTT